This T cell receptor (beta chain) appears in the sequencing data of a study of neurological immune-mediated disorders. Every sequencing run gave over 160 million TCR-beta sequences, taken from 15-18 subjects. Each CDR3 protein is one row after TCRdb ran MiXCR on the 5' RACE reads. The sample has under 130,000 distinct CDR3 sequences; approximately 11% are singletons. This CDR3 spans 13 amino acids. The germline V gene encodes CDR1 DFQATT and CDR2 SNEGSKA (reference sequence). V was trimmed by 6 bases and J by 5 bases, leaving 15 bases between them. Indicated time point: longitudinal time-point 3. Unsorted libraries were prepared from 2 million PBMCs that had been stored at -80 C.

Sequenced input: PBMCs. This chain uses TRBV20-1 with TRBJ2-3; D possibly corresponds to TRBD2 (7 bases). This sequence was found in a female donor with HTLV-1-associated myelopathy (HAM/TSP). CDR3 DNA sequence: TGCAGTGCAGGGGGGGGCCTCGTAGATACGCAGTATTTT. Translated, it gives CSAGGGLVDTQYF.